Each of the 6 T cell receptor beta chains below was sequenced from the same sample in a study of shared clonotypes between healthy human individuals. Assay used: immunoSEQ multiplex PCR; TCRdb lists only in-frame clones, some missing. Of about 2.3 million clones in the sample, 85% to 95% were seen once. The sequenced sample consisted of naive CD4+ T cells from PBMCs. Sample subset: CD45RA+ positively selected. All receptors come from a man in his late teens or twenties in good health. Some clones in this sample may be carry-over from other donors' samples.

The rearrangement links TRBV9 to TRBJ1-3; D is perhaps TRBD1 (5 bases). Trimming left V 4 bases short and J 7 bases short, with 21 bases between. CDR3 length: 16 amino acids. Germline values: CDR1 SGDLS, CDR2 YYNGEE. DNA for the CDR3: TGTGCCAGCAGCCCTCAGTGGGGGGGAGATCGCAACACCATATATTTT. Translating gives CASSPQWGGDRNTIYF.

J is TRBJ2-7 and V is TRBV28; D is unresolved. The CDR3 is 12 amino acids. Trimming took off 4 bases at V and 6 bases at J, with 10 bases between the two ends. Germline values: CDR1 MDHEN, CDR2 SYDVKM. Here the CDR3 DNA reads TGTGCCAGCAGTTCTAGAGTGGGCGAGCAGTACTTC. It translates to CASSSRVGEQYF.

The J gene is TRBJ2-1, the V gene TRBV7-7; 10 nucleotides agree with TRBD2. In germline, CDR1 is SSHAT, CDR2 FNYEAQ (reference sequence). This CDR3 contains 14 residues. V lost 5 bases, J lost 6 bases, and 4 bases stayed unmatched. CDR3 DNA: TGTGCCAGCAGCCAGGGACTAGCGATCAATGAGCAGTTCTTC. It encodes CASSQGLAINEQFF.

The chain carries TRBV6-1 and TRBJ2-7; D is unresolved. CDR3 length: 13 residues. The V gene lost 10 bases and the J gene lost 2 bases, with 15 bases spanning the gap. Germline values: CDR1 MNHNS, CDR2 SASEGT. The CDR3 is CATVLGGAYEQYF. In DNA form, the CDR3 reads TGTGCCACCGTACTGGGTGGGGCCTACGAGCAGTACTTC.

Comment on this clone: The sample has other DNA sequences that encode this CDR3 too. CDR3 loop: CASSPGTEQETQYF. CDR3 in DNA: TGTGCCAGCTCGCCCGGGACGGAACAAGAGACCCAGTACTTC. The rearrangement uses TRBV18 and TRBJ2-5, with D perhaps TRBD1 or TRBD2 (5 bases each). Trimming removed 6 bases from V and 2 bases from J, with 13 bases in between. This CDR3 is built from 14 residues. CDR1 KGHSH and CDR2 LQKENI come from the germline V gene.

The gene calls are TRBV6-5 and TRBJ2-1; no clear D. Trimming removed 6 bases at V and 15 bases at J, with 15 bases between. The CDR3 is made up of 11 amino acids. Germline CDR1 is MNHEY and CDR2 is SVGAGI. CDR3 sequence (DNA): TGTGCCAGCAGAACTCTTGGACGGACGTTCTTC. It translates to CASRTLGRTFF.